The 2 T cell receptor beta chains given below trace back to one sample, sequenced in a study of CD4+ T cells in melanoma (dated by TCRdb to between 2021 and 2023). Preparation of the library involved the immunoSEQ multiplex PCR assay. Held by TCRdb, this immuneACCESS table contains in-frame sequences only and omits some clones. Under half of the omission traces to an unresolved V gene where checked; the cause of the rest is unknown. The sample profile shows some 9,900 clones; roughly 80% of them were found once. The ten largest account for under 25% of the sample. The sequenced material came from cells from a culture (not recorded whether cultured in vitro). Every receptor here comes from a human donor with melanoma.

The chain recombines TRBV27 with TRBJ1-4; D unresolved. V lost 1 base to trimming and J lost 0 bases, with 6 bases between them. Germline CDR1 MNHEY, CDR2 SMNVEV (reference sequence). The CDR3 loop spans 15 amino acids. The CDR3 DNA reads TGTGCCAGCAGTTTATTAGGAGCAACTAATGAAAAACTGTTTTTT. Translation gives CASSLLGATNEKLFF.

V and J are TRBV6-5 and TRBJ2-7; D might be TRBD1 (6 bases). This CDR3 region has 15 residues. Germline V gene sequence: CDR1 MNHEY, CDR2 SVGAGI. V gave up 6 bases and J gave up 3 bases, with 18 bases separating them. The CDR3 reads CASSQRQEPDYEQYF. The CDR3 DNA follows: TGTGCCAGCAGCCAGAGACAGGAACCCGACTACGAGCAGTACTTC.